What follows are 15 T cell receptor beta chains derived from one specimen sequenced in a study of human T cells and chemical hapten exposure. TCRdb re-analysed the RACE reads in MiXCR, keeping a single row per CDR3 protein. Of about 260,000 distinct CDR3 sequences listed, about 9% are singletons. Specified time point: pre-sensitization, week 0. As for treatment: therapeutic diphenylcyclopropenone sensitization with weekly scalp DPC. Here the sequenced sample was whole blood, taken in connection with sensitization to the hapten diphenylcyclopropenone (DPC). The receptor set was obtained from a woman in her 40s with alopecia areata. Some clones in this sample may be carry-over from other donors' samples.

V gene TRBV12-3 or TRBV12-4 combines with J gene TRBJ2-2; the D is unclear. The CDR3 length is 12 residues. V was shortened by 6 bases and J by 4 bases, with 6 bases between the two germline ends. This CDR3 reads CASSPLTGELFF. The CDR3 DNA reads TGTGCCAGCAGCCCCCTCACCGGGGAGCTGTTTTTT.

V usage is TRBV10-3 and J usage is TRBJ2-7; no reliable D call. This CDR3 has 14 amino acids. The V gene's germline CDR1 is ENHRY and CDR2 SYGVKD. V was clipped by 10 bases and J by 3 bases, with 19 bases between them. CDR3 bases: TGTGCCAGCCGAGGTGTCGCGGAGTTCTACGAGCAGTACTTC. Translating gives CASRGVAEFYEQYF.

V and J are TRBV6-6 and TRBJ2-2; D perhaps matches TRBD1 (5 bases). The V gene's germline CDR1 is MNHNY and CDR2 SVGAGI (reference sequence). The CDR3 covers 17 residues. The V end lost 0 bases, the J end lost 6 bases, and 17 bases lay between the germline ends. CDR3 sequence reads: CASSYSNTAGKAGELFF. CDR3 nucleotide sequence: TGTGCCAGCAGTTACTCGAATACCGCAGGGAAGGCCGGGGAGCTGTTTTTT.

This clonotype has more than one count but fewer than ten. The chain couples TRBV5-1 to TRBJ2-1; 9 bases agree with TRBD1. This CDR3 has 15 amino acids. V shed 4 bases, J shed 6 bases, and the junction held 8 bases outside the gene matches. CDR1 is SGHRS, CDR2 YFSETQ, per germline. The CDR3 DNA reads TGCGCCAGCAGCCAACCGGGACAGGGCGGCAATGAGCAGTTCTTC. Protein sequence: CASSQPGQGGNEQFF. The variable domain in full, completed from reference TRBV5-1 and TRBJ2-1, reads KAGVTQTPRYLIKTRGQQVTLSCSPISGHRSVSWYQQTPGQGLQFLFEYFSETQRNKGNFPGRFSGRQFSNSRSEMNVSTLELGDSALYLCASSQPGQGGNEQFFGPGTRLTVL.

Details on this clonotype: One end of the junction is discordant with germline, which a read error may explain. This chain links TRBV6-2 or TRBV6-3 with TRBJ1-2; D is perhaps TRBD1 (6 bases). Germline V lookup: CDR1 MNHEY, CDR2 SVGEGT. This CDR3 has 16 residues. CDR3 nucleotide sequence: TGTGTCAGCAGTGAACCTGGGACAAAGATGAACTATGGCTACACCTTC. This codes for CVSSEPGTKMNYGYTF.

In this sample, this clonotype turned up a few times. This rearrangement joins TRBV29-1 to TRBJ2-7; 11 nucleotides line up with TRBD2. V shed 4 bases, J shed 6 bases, and the junction held 5 bases outside the gene matches. In germline, CDR1 is SQVTM, CDR2 ANQGSEA. The CDR3 runs to 13 residues. The CDR3 region is CSVAELAGAEQYF. The CDR3 nucleotides are TGCAGCGTTGCTGAACTAGCGGGAGCCGAGCAGTACTTC.

This clonotype was observed a few times. The V and J genes are TRBV5-1 and TRBJ2-1; 8 positions agree with TRBD2. CDR3 length equals 14 residues. CDR1 is SGHRS and CDR2 is YFSETQ in the germline V gene. V dropped 1 base and J dropped 8; count of bases not matched to a gene: 5. DNA for the CDR3: TGCGCCAGCAGCTTGCCGGGAGGGCCCTATGAGCAGTTCTTC. Translation: CASSLPGGPYEQFF.

There are a few counts of this clonotype. The J gene is TRBJ2-5, the V gene TRBV7-2; D might be TRBD2 (6 bases). Germline CDR1 SGHTA, CDR2 FQGNSA. V was cut by 5 bases and J by 4 bases, with 14 bases left in between. The CDR3 is 14 amino acids. The CDR3 DNA sequence: TGTGCCAGCAGCCTCGTGGGGGGAGGAGAGACCCAGTACTTC. Translating it yields CASSLVGGGETQYF.

The V and J genes are TRBV27 and TRBJ2-5; D is unresolved. Trimming pared 5 bases from V and 3 bases from J, leaving 10 bases between. The CDR3 is 13 residues long. Germline loops: CDR1 MNHEY, CDR2 SMNVEV (reference sequence). CDR3 sequence (DNA): TGTGCCAGCAGTACCGCCCAAGAAGAGACCCAGTACTTC. Amino acids: CASSTAQEETQYF.

This clonotype was detected many times. The chain has TRBV29-1 and TRBJ2-3; D is perhaps TRBD1 (6 bases). CDR1 is SQVTM, CDR2 ANQGSEA, per germline. CDR3 length: 12 amino acids. CDR3 protein: CSRGDNRDTQYF. The CDR3, as DNA: TGCAGTCGAGGGGACAACAGGGATACGCAGTATTTT.

The genes are TRBV7-9 and TRBJ2-7, with D unresolved. Germline V gives CDR1 SEHNR, CDR2 FQNEAQ (reference sequence). This CDR3 has 14 residues. Trimming removed 2 bases at V and 5 bases at J, with 13 bases between. The CDR3 protein is CASSLRSLRDEQYF. CDR3 sequence (DNA): TGTGCCAGCAGCTTACGTTCGCTCCGGGACGAGCAGTACTTC.

This clonotype appeared a few times. J is TRBJ2-7 and V is TRBV27; the match to TRBD2 covers 10 bases. The ends lost 8 bases at V and 8 bases at J; junction bases unmatched: 15. Germline V gene sequence: CDR1 MNHEY, CDR2 SMNVEV (reference sequence). This CDR3 contains 15 residues. The CDR3 nucleotides are TGTGCCAGCGGTCAACTAGCGGGGCCTTTTACCCAGCAGTACTTC. Translating it yields CASGQLAGPFTQQYF.

V and J are TRBV28 and TRBJ1-6; perhaps TRBD1 as D (6 bases). The CDR3 runs to 16 residues. Trimming pared 4 bases from V and 7 bases from J, leaving 17 bases between. Per the germline V gene, CDR1 is MDHEN and CDR2 is SYDVKM. CDR3 amino acids: CASSSGAGGLNSPLHF. The CDR3 coding sequence is TGTGCCAGCAGTTCCGGCGCCGGGGGCTTAAATTCACCCCTCCACTTT.

This clonotype was observed a handful of times. The CDR3 is CASSEQLGDYNEQFF. The CDR3, as DNA: TGTGCCAGCAGCGAACAACTAGGAGACTACAATGAGCAGTTCTTC. The V and J genes are TRBV6-4 and TRBJ2-1, with D possibly TRBD2 on 5 matching bases. This CDR3 is built from 15 residues. V dropped 6 bases and J dropped 3 bases, with 15 bases sitting between them. The germline gives CDR1 MRHNA, CDR2 SNTAGT.

This clonotype has just a few counts. This sequence joins TRBV7-6 and TRBJ1-1; 7 bases fit TRBD1. After removal of 4 bases from V and 2 bases from J, the junction contained 7 bases not matched to a gene. The germline gives CDR1 SGHVS, CDR2 FNYEAQ. CDR3 length equals 15 residues. The chain's CDR3 is CASSYGQAVNTEAFF. CDR3 DNA: TGTGCCAGCAGCTATGGACAGGCCGTAAACACTGAAGCTTTCTTT.